These T cell receptor beta chains were read from a single sample in a study of blood T cell repertoires in COVID-19. Sequencing was performed with immunoSEQ multiplex PCR; in TCRdb, only in-frame clones are kept and a portion is missing. The sample yields more than 80,000 clones, about four fifths seen once. Material for sequencing was peripheral blood. These receptors all stem from a woman between 70 and 85 years old with acute or convalescent COVID-19. The CDR3 runs from the conserved cysteine through the conserved F or W.

CDR3,V
CAISESPGQGGYGYTF,TRBV10-3
CASSIDARDRGNEKLFF,TRBV19
CASSRSRGPNEQFF,TRBV2
CASSMAGVGQPQHF,TRBV19
CAIGTSNYGYTF,TRBV7-3
CASSFRTAGREQYF,TRBV7-3
CASSPRDPGQYGYTF,TRBV19
CSVTGQGAGTGELFF,TRBV29-1
CASRYRGNTEAFF,TRBV2
CASSLRQSNEKLFF,TRBV2
CASSFTTGIATGELFF,TRBV11-2
CASSQGAGGYTF,TRBV6-5
CASSETQSLNEQFF,TRBV2
CASKLWGSDTEAFF,TRBV19
CATSDAPGLSSGDTQYF,TRBV24-1
CAWSTGANYGYTF,TRBV30
CASSLAPGLDKDEQFF,TRBV7-9